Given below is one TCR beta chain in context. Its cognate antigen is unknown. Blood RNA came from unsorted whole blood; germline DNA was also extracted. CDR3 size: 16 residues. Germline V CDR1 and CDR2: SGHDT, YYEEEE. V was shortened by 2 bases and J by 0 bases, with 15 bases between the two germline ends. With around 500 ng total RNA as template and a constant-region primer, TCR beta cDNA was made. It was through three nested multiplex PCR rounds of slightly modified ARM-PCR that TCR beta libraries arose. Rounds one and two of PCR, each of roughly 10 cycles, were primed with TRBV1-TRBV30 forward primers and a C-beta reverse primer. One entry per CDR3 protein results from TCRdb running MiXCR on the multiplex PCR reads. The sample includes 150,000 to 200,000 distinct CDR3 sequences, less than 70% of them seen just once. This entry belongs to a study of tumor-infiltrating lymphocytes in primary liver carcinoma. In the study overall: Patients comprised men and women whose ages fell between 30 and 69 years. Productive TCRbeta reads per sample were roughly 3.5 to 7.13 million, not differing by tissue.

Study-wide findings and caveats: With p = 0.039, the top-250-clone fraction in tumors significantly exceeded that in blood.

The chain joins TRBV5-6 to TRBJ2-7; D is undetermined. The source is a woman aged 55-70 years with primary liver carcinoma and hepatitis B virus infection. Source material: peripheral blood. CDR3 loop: CASSFGDGSLSYEQYF. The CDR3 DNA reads TGTGCCAGCAGCTTCGGAGATGGTAGCCTCTCCTACGAGCAGTACTTC.